These 13 T cell receptor beta chains share one sample of origin, sequenced in a study of pediatric ulcerative colitis. Assay: immunoSEQ multiplex PCR; the TCRdb copy retains only in-frame clones and omits some. This table has 4,500 to 5,500 clones, 80% to 90% appearing once. The specimen sequenced was blood. Receptor source: a boy between 10 and 17 years old with mild ulcerative colitis.

This sequence joins TRBV6-1 and TRBJ2-7, with 10 nucleotides matching TRBD2. Per germline, CDR1 MNHNS and CDR2 SASEGT. This CDR3 has 15 amino acids. Trimming at V came to 8 bases and at J to 7 bases, leaving 14 bases not matched to a gene. Here the CDR3 reads CASLGEAGGPGEQYF. In nucleotides, the CDR3 is TGTGCCAGCCTTGGAGAAGCGGGAGGGCCTGGGGAGCAGTACTTC.

The chain uses TRBV6-1 and TRBJ1-1, with no clear D. The CDR3 loop spans 17 amino acids. V lost 2 bases and J 1 base, leaving 17 bases between the germline ends. CDR1 is MNHNS and CDR2 is SASEGT in the germline V gene. The CDR3 sequence: CASSEIRGKLQNTEAFF. CDR3 coding DNA: TGTGCCAGCAGTGAAATTCGGGGAAAGCTTCAGAACACTGAAGCTTTCTTT.

The rearrangement uses TRBV7-9 and TRBJ2-5, with 9 bases identical to TRBD1. After removal of 5 bases from V and 5 bases from J, the junction contained 6 bases not matched to a gene. CDR3 size: 14 residues. Germline assignment: CDR1 SEHNR and CDR2 FQNEAQ (reference sequence). CDR3 region: CASSPRQGGETQYF. Here the CDR3 DNA reads TGTGCCAGCAGCCCAAGACAGGGGGGTGAGACCCAGTACTTC.

The V and J genes are TRBV9 and TRBJ2-7, with 10 nucleotides matching TRBD2. CDR3 length: 15 amino acids. Germline V gene lookup returns CDR1 SGDLS and CDR2 YYNGEE. J was trimmed by 2 bases and V by 4 bases; bases with no gene match: 6. The CDR3 nucleotides are TGTGCCAGCAGCACCGGACTAGCGGTTACCTACGAGCAGTACTTC. Translation gives CASSTGLAVTYEQYF.

This CDR3 reads CASSLRGVGGQDTQYF. The DNA of the CDR3 is TGCGCCAGCAGCTTGAGGGGCGTGGGGGGTCAAGATACGCAGTATTTT. The genes are TRBV5-1 and TRBJ2-3, with D possibly being TRBD2 (6 bases). This CDR3 region has 16 residues. With 1 base removed from V and 5 bases from J, the gap between germline ends came to 17 bases. The germline gives CDR1 SGHRS, CDR2 YFSETQ.

V and J are TRBV5-1 and TRBJ2-7; the D gene is possibly TRBD1 (5 bases). Trimming removed 1 base from V and 5 bases from J, with 16 bases in between. The CDR3 consists of 15 residues. Per germline, CDR1 SGHRS and CDR2 YFSETQ. The CDR3 nucleotides are TGCGCCAGCAGCTTGTCTTTGCAGGGCTCTAACGAGCAGTACTTC. It translates to CASSLSLQGSNEQYF.

The chain is built from TRBV10-3 and TRBJ2-7, with a tentative D call TRBD1 (5 bases). From germline, CDR1 is ENHRY and CDR2 SYGVKD. V shed 5 bases and J shed 1 base, with 6 bases lying between them. The CDR3 length is 12 residues. In nucleotides, the CDR3 is TGTGCCATCAGTTCAGGGTCCTACGAGCAGTACTTC. This translates into CAISSGSYEQYF.

The gene calls are TRBV28 and TRBJ1-1; no firm D call. This CDR3 region has 11 residues. Per germline, CDR1 MDHEN and CDR2 SYDVKM. Trimming left V 7 bases short and J 1 base short, with 4 bases between. In DNA, the CDR3 is TGTGCCAGCACAACGAACACTGAAGCTTTCTTT. Its translation is CASTTNTEAFF.

The rearrangement uses TRBV30 and TRBJ1-2; the match to TRBD1 covers 10 bases. V shed 2 bases, J shed 6 bases, and the junction held 6 bases outside the gene matches. Germline loops: CDR1 GTSNPN, CDR2 SVGIG (reference sequence). CDR3 length: 14 amino acids. Here the CDR3 DNA reads TGTGCCTGGAGTCGGGACAGGGGAACGGATGGCTACACCTTC. It encodes CAWSRDRGTDGYTF.

J is TRBJ2-2 and V is TRBV11-2; D unclear. Trimming shortened V by 4 bases and J by 5 bases, and 8 bases separated the two germline ends. CDR3 length equals 13 residues. Germline CDR1 SGHAT, CDR2 FQNNGV. CDR3: CASSYHLTGELFF. The CDR3 region has the DNA TGTGCCAGCAGCTACCATTTGACCGGGGAGCTGTTTTTT.

CDR3 coding DNA: TGTGCCAGCTCACCGAAAGATAAGCCCTACGAGCAGTACTTC. Its translation: CASSPKDKPYEQYF. V gene TRBV18 combines with J gene TRBJ2-7; D remains ambiguous. Trimming cost V 3 bases and J 2 bases, with 11 bases left between them. The CDR3 spans 14 residues. CDR1 KGHSH and CDR2 LQKENI come from the germline V gene.

The chain uses TRBV4-1 and TRBJ2-1; unclear D gene. Germline CDR1 and CDR2: MGHRA and YSYEKL. The CDR3 has 18 residues. V lost 0 bases and J lost 0, with 15 bases in between. Here the CDR3 reads CASSQDATAASSYNEQFF. As DNA, the CDR3 is TGCGCCAGCAGCCAAGACGCAACGGCAGCGAGCTCCTACAATGAGCAGTTCTTC.

The chain employs TRBV28 and TRBJ2-3; no clear D. Germline V gene data show CDR1 as MDHEN and CDR2 as SYDVKM. The length of the CDR3 is 13 residues. The V and J ends lost 2 bases and 8 bases respectively, with 11 bases between them. CDR3 residues: CASSLGSRVTQYF. In DNA, the CDR3 is TGTGCCAGCAGTTTAGGTAGTCGGGTTACGCAGTATTTT.